Each of the 28 T cell receptor beta chains below was sequenced from the same sample in a study of metastatic and nonmetastatic thyroid tumors. Thyroid surgery took place with no prior treatment in any patient. TCRdb ran MiXCR on the PCR reads. The sample carries 35,000 to 40,000 clones, roughly 17% recorded once. Sequencing was done on a sample of tumor tissue. The receptors here all came from a female donor with papillary thyroid cancer or a benign thyroid nodule (not recorded which). Some clones in this sample may be carry-over from other donors' samples.

The rearrangement joins TRBV4-3 to TRBJ1-4; TRBD1 matches 7 bases. The CDR3 extends over 15 amino acids. The V segment lost 7 bases and the J segment 6 bases; nucleotides outside the gene matches: 11. CDR1 and CDR2 from the germline V gene are LGHNA and YSLEER. The CDR3 nucleotides are TGCGCCAGCACACTTAGTCGCAGGGGGGATGAAAAACTGTTTTTT. As protein: CASTLSRRGDEKLFF.

In this sample, this clone turned up many times. The rearrangement uses TRBV11-2 and TRBJ1-4, with D perhaps matching TRBD1 (6 bases). V lost 5 bases to trimming and J lost 3 bases, with 13 bases between them. This CDR3 spans 15 amino acids. Germline V lookup: CDR1 SGHAT, CDR2 FQNNGV. CDR3 residues: CASSTRQAANEKLFF. CDR3 bases: TGTGCCAGCAGCACCCGACAGGCCGCTAATGAAAAACTGTTTTTT.

V usage is TRBV5-6 and J usage is TRBJ2-3; D gene ambiguous. The CDR3 is made up of 15 amino acids. In germline, CDR1 is SGHDT, CDR2 YYEEEE. The germline V and J ends were trimmed by 0 bases and 2 bases, with 10 bases remaining between them. CDR3 protein: CASSLGLVITDTQYF. DNA for the CDR3: TGTGCCAGCAGCTTGGGCCTAGTAATCACAGATACGCAGTATTTT.

This clone appeared many times. The V call is TRBV12-3 or TRBV12-4, the J call TRBJ2-7; D ambiguous. The CDR3 is made up of 14 amino acids. Trimming stripped 5 bases from V and 0 bases from J, with 11 bases between. The CDR3 bases are TGTGCCAGCAGTCCAGCCTGGGGCTCCTACGAGCAGTACTTC. As protein: CASSPAWGSYEQYF.

A few counts support this clone. A much larger clonotype is one base distant, so this may be a read error. This same CDR3 is encoded by further DNA sequences in the sample. The gene calls are TRBV4-3 and TRBJ1-5, with D possibly being TRBD1 (5 bases). The CDR3 is 13 amino acids. Per the germline V gene, CDR1 is LGHNA and CDR2 is YSLEER. With 2 bases removed from V and 8 bases from J, the gap between germline ends came to 10 bases. The DNA of the CDR3 is TGCGCCAGCAGCCAACGGGGGGAGGAGCCCCAGCATTTT. Amino acid sequence: CASSQRGEEPQHF.

This clone was seen ten or more times. This chain joins TRBV5-4 and TRBJ2-1, with 9 bases lining up with TRBD1. Germline V lookup: CDR1 SGHNT, CDR2 YYREEE (reference sequence). The CDR3 covers 13 residues. After removal of 4 bases from V and 7 bases from J, the junction contained 3 bases not matched to a gene. The CDR3 loop is CASSRDRVNEQFF. CDR3 DNA sequence: TGTGCCAGCAGCCGGGACAGGGTGAATGAGCAGTTCTTC.

This clone came up many times. The chain carries TRBV19 and TRBJ2-1; 9 bases fit TRBD1. CDR3 length equals 14 residues. Losses at the gene ends were 5 bases for V and 9 bases for J; bases not matched to a gene: 8. Germline V gene data show CDR1 as LNHDA and CDR2 as SQIVND (reference sequence). CDR3 sequence reads: CASSLEQGAGEQFF. The CDR3 nucleotides read TGTGCCAGTAGTTTGGAACAGGGGGCGGGTGAGCAGTTCTTC. Full variable domain (outside the CDR3, taken from reference TRBV19 and TRBJ2-1): DGGITQSPKYLFRKEGQNVTLSCEQNLNHDAMYWYRQDPGQGLRLIYYSQIVNDFQKGDIAEGYSVSREKKESFPLTVTSAQKNPTAFYLCASSLEQGAGEQFFGPGTRLTVL.

This chain links TRBV3-1 with TRBJ1-2; 12 bases map to TRBD1. Germline lookup yields CDR1 LGHDT and CDR2 YNNKEL (reference sequence). This CDR3 is 16 amino acids long. Trimming took 4 bases from V and 8 from J; bases not matched to a gene: 11. The CDR3 sequence is CASSLGTGGTVRGYTF. The CDR3 DNA reads TGTGCCAGCAGCCTAGGGACAGGGGGCACGGTTAGGGGCTACACCTTC.

This clone was detected a few times. J is TRBJ1-2 and V is TRBV6-5, with 9 nucleotides matching TRBD1. V trimming: 4 bases; J trimming: 3 bases; junction bases outside the gene matches: 12. The CDR3 is 17 residues long. Per the germline V gene, CDR1 is MNHEY and CDR2 is SVGAGI. DNA for the CDR3: TGTGCCAGCAGTTCCTTCTACGGGACAGGGTACGACTATGGCTACACCTTC. It translates to CASSSFYGTGYDYGYTF.

By proportion, this clone is medium-sized. Other DNA sequences in the sample encode the same CDR3. V is TRBV6-1 and J is TRBJ2-7; 9 bases map to TRBD1. V lost 2 bases, J lost 6 bases, and 8 bases stayed unmatched. The germline V gene encodes CDR1 MNHNS and CDR2 SASEGT. The CDR3 consists of 15 residues. The CDR3, as DNA: TGTGCCAGCAGTGAACACCGGGACAGGGAGTTCGAGCAGTACTTC. Translated, it gives CASSEHRDREFEQYF.

The sample holds many counts of this clone. The rearrangement uses TRBV6-2 or TRBV6-3 and TRBJ2-2; 9 bases match TRBD2. This CDR3 has 17 residues. V shed 0 bases, J shed 2 bases, and the junction held 4 bases outside the gene matches. The germline gives CDR1 MNHEY, CDR2 SVGEGT. The CDR3 bases are TGTGCCAGCAGTTACTCTGCGGGAGGGCAAAACACCGGGGAGCTGTTTTTT. Translation gives CASSYSAGGQNTGELFF.

This clone came up many times. The same CDR3 also results from other DNA sequences found in this sample. V gene TRBV12-3 or TRBV12-4 combines with J gene TRBJ2-7, with D possibly matching TRBD2 (6 bases). CDR3 length: 17 amino acids. The V end was cut by 1 base, the J end by 4 bases, with 20 bases between. The DNA for the CDR3 is TGTGCCAGCAGTTTAGGGAGTTCGGGGATCGCGGGATACGAGCAGTACTTC. It codes for CASSLGSSGIAGYEQYF.

This clone was found many times. The chain has TRBV27 and TRBJ2-4; D not resolved. Trimming stripped 0 bases from V and 2 bases from J, with 5 bases between. Germline assignment: CDR1 MNHEY and CDR2 SMNVEV (reference sequence). The CDR3 is 14 residues long. The DNA for the CDR3 is TGTGCCAGCAGTTTATCAGGGACCAAAAACATTCAGTACTTC. Amino acids: CASSLSGTKNIQYF.

This clone was observed a few times. The chain carries TRBV4-1 and TRBJ2-3, with TRBD2 matching over 10 bases. In germline, CDR1 is MGHRA, CDR2 YSYEKL. The CDR3 runs to 18 residues. The trim removed 1 base at V and 3 bases at J, leaving 10 bases unmatched. In DNA form, the CDR3 reads TGCGCCAGCAGCCAAGGCCTAGCGGGAGCGGGAATGACAGATACGCAGTATTTT. Its translation is CASSQGLAGAGMTDTQYF.

This clone was seen more than once but under ten times. Sequence at one end of the junction differs from germline and may be a read error. The J gene is TRBJ2-1, the V gene TRBV15; D not certain. CDR3 length equals 11 residues. CDR1 and CDR2 (germline): LNHNV, YYDKDF (reference sequence). CDR3 region: CATSTYNEQFF. In DNA form, the CDR3 reads TGCGCCACCAGTACATACAATGAGCAGTTCTTC.

This clone occurred many times. V gene TRBV6-1 combines with J gene TRBJ1-2; 10 nucleotides match TRBD1. Per the germline V gene, CDR1 is MNHNS and CDR2 is SASEGT. Germline trimming cut 4 bases from V and 6 bases from J; bases unmatched to any gene: 5. The CDR3 contains 14 residues. This CDR3 is CASSGQGAHHGYTF. CDR3 coding DNA: TGTGCCAGCAGTGGACAGGGGGCCCATCATGGCTACACCTTC.

This clone was detected many times. This chain joins TRBV7-2 and TRBJ2-7, with a possible D match to TRBD2 (5 bases). This CDR3 contains 15 residues. Trimming stripped 1 base from V and 3 bases from J, with 13 bases between. Germline CDR1 and CDR2: SGHTA and FQGNSA. CDR3 in DNA: TGTGCCAGCAGCTTAGGTGGAGGAGTGGTCTACGAGCAGTACTTC. Translated, it gives CASSLGGGVVYEQYF.

This clone showed up many times. This rearrangement joins TRBV12-3 or TRBV12-4 to TRBJ2-1; possibly TRBD1 for D (6 bases). The CDR3 covers 12 residues. V was cut by 6 bases and J by 10 bases, with 13 bases left in between. CDR3 residues: CASRRGSREQFF. The CDR3 region has the DNA TGTGCCAGCAGGAGGGGGTCGCGAGAGCAGTTCTTC.

This clone was seen at least ten times. The chain joins TRBV9 to TRBJ2-2; D gene ambiguous. The V gene's germline CDR1 is SGDLS and CDR2 YYNGEE. The CDR3 totals 16 residues. V lost 0 bases, J lost 3 bases, and 12 bases lay in between. DNA of the CDR3: TGTGCCAGCAGCGTAGGGGTTGGGTTAGACACCGGGGAGCTGTTTTTT. Protein: CASSVGVGLDTGELFF.

With respect to this clone: The junction shows a germline mismatch at one end, possibly a read error. The chain has TRBV28 and TRBJ1-1; D call uncertain. This CDR3 region has 16 residues. Germline V gene lookup returns CDR1 MDHEN and CDR2 SYDVKM. CDR3 bases: TGTGCCTGCAGCCCAGCACCTTTCGAGCGGAACACAGAACCTTTCTTT. Protein: CACSPAPFERNTEPFF. Filled out from reference TRBV28 and TRBJ1-1, the complete variable domain reads DVKVTQSSRYLVKRTGEKVFLECVQDMDHENMFWYRQDPGLGLRLIYFSYDVKMKEKGDIPEGYSVSREKKERFSLILESASTNQTSMYLCACSPAPFERNTEPFFGQGTRLTVV.

This clone was seen many times. Relative to the germline gene, one junction end is altered; a read error may explain this. V is TRBV30 and J is TRBJ2-3, with TRBD2 matching over 9 bases. The V gene's germline CDR1 is GTSNPN and CDR2 SVGIG (reference sequence). This CDR3 is 15 amino acids long. CDR3 protein: CARSRLAGSTDTQYF. The CDR3 DNA reads TGTGCCCGGAGCCGGCTAGCGGGAAGCACAGATACGCAGTATTTT.

The table lists this clone with many counts. The chain recombines TRBV29-1 with TRBJ2-1; the D is unclear. V lost 2 bases and J lost 3, with 11 bases in between. Germline V lookup: CDR1 SQVTM, CDR2 ANQGSEA. The CDR3 length is 14 residues. The CDR3 here is CSVETADNYNEQFF. The CDR3 DNA follows: TGCAGCGTTGAAACTGCGGATAACTACAATGAGCAGTTCTTC.

The table lists this clone with a few counts. A much larger clonotype is one base distant, so this may be a read error. The DNA for the CDR3 is TGTGCCAGTAGACCGAGTAGAGCTGAAGAGACCCAGTACTTC. Its protein product is CASRPSRAEETQYF. The chain carries TRBV19 and TRBJ2-5; D is uncertain. This CDR3 spans 14 amino acids. The V end was cut by 6 bases, the J end by 3 bases, with 14 bases between. Germline V gene sequence: CDR1 LNHDA, CDR2 SQIVND (reference sequence).

This clone was seen only a few times. The V gene is TRBV6-1, the J gene TRBJ2-3; D unresolved. Trimming stripped 6 bases from V and 2 bases from J, with 18 bases between. Germline V gives CDR1 MNHNS, CDR2 SASEGT. The CDR3 is made up of 16 amino acids. CDR3 sequence (DNA): TGTGCCAGCAGGGATACACAGTCGTCTATCACAGATACGCAGTATTTT. It encodes CASRDTQSSITDTQYF.

This clone occurred many times. V gene TRBV3-1 combines with J gene TRBJ2-3; a possible D gene is TRBD1 (6 bases). V lost 5 bases to trimming and J lost 1 base, with 10 bases between them. From germline, CDR1 is LGHDT and CDR2 YNNKEL (reference sequence). CDR3 size: 14 residues. DNA of the CDR3: TGTGCCAGCAGCAGGGGGAGCGGCACAGATACGCAGTATTTT. This encodes CASSRGSGTDTQYF.

At least ten counts were recorded for this clone. The chain uses TRBV4-3 and TRBJ2-7; possibly TRBD1 for D (6 bases). The CDR3 spans 16 residues. The germline V gene encodes CDR1 LGHNA and CDR2 YSLEER. V gave up 4 bases and J gave up 4 bases, with 20 bases separating them. CDR3 in amino acids: CASSPESTGYGYEQYF. CDR3 in DNA: TGCGCCAGCAGCCCCGAATCTACAGGGTATGGATACGAGCAGTACTTC.

This clone was counted ten times or more. The rearrangement links TRBV4-3 to TRBJ2-3; TRBD2 aligns across 8 bases. With V trimmed by 1 base and J by 5 bases, 2 bases remained unmatched. This CDR3 comprises 14 residues. Per the germline V gene, CDR1 is LGHNA and CDR2 is YSLEER. The CDR3 protein is CASSQGLAGDTQYF. CDR3 nucleotides: TGCGCCAGCAGCCAAGGGCTAGCGGGAGATACGCAGTATTTT.

Worth noting for this clone: A much larger clone is a single base away; this may be a read error. The rearrangement joins TRBV5-5 to TRBJ2-1; perhaps TRBD2 as D (6 bases). V was trimmed by 1 base and J by 6 bases, leaving 11 bases between them. Germline values: CDR1 SGHKS, CDR2 YYEKEE (reference sequence). The CDR3 covers 14 residues. CDR3 region: CASSLTSWSNEQFF. The CDR3 coding sequence is TGTGCCAGCAGCTTGACTAGCTGGAGCAATGAGCAGTTCTTC.